Listed below are T cell receptor beta chains from one sample, sequenced in a study of T cell changes during pregnancy in multiple sclerosis. Data came from immunoSEQ multiplex PCR; TCRdb stores just in-frame clones and leaves some out. In the table there are about 73,000 clones, roughly 90% of which are singletons. The starting material was peripheral blood, obtained after pregnancy. The receptors originated from a female donor in good health, enrolled as a control in a pregnancy study. The CDR3 runs from the conserved cysteine through the conserved F or W. Each record gives: clone size, J gene, V gene, D gene, CDR3 protein, CDR3 DNA. The D gene is left open where the match is weak. The listing skips clone size in some rows; elsewhere it reads once, few, many or a size class.

abundance: -; j_gene: TRBJ2-1; v_gene: TRBV14; d_gene: -; CDR3aa: CASSSYNEQFF; CDR3nt: TGTGCCAGCAGCTCGTACAATGAGCAGTTCTTC
abundance: -; j_gene: TRBJ2-5; v_gene: TRBV11-2; d_gene: -; CDR3aa: CASSLAYAVQETQYF; CDR3nt: TGTGCCAGCAGCTTAGCTTACGCGGTACAAGAGACCCAGTACTTC
abundance: -; j_gene: TRBJ1-3; v_gene: TRBV7-9; d_gene: -; CDR3aa: CASRSDPRGGNTIYF; CDR3nt: TGTGCCAGCAGATCCGACCCCAGGGGCGGAAACACCATATATTTT
abundance: -; j_gene: TRBJ1-4; v_gene: TRBV18; d_gene: -; CDR3aa: CASSPPRRDEKLFF; CDR3nt: TGTGCCAGCTCACCCCCGAGACGGGATGAAAAACTGTTTTTT
abundance: few; j_gene: TRBJ1-1; v_gene: TRBV9; d_gene: -; CDR3aa: CASSVAVNTEAFF; CDR3nt: TGTGCCAGCAGCGTAGCTGTGAACACTGAAGCTTTCTTT
abundance: once; j_gene: TRBJ1-1; v_gene: TRBV5-7; d_gene: TRBD1; CDR3aa: CATDRDTEAFF; CDR3nt: TGTGCCACCGACAGGGACACTGAAGCTTTCTTT
abundance: -; j_gene: TRBJ1-2; v_gene: TRBV30; d_gene: -; CDR3aa: CAWSPGKGYGYTF; CDR3nt: TGTGCCTGGAGTCCCGGGAAGGGCTATGGCTACACCTTC
abundance: -; j_gene: TRBJ1-2; v_gene: TRBV25-1; d_gene: -; CDR3aa: CASSERGLGYTF; CDR3nt: TGTGCCAGCAGTGAAAGGGGACTCGGCTACACCTTC
abundance: few; j_gene: TRBJ2-7; v_gene: TRBV7-9; d_gene: -; CDR3aa: CASSQPVSYEQYF; CDR3nt: TGTGCCAGCAGCCAACCAGTTTCCTACGAGCAGTACTTC
abundance: few; j_gene: TRBJ1-6; v_gene: TRBV11-2; d_gene: -; CDR3aa: CASSLAGNNSPLHF; CDR3nt: TGTGCCAGCAGCTTAGCCGGGAATAATTCACCCCTCCACTTT
abundance: -; j_gene: TRBJ1-1; v_gene: TRBV7-9; d_gene: TRBD1; CDR3aa: CASSLEGQGGTEAFF; CDR3nt: TGTGCCAGCAGCTTAGAGGGACAGGGCGGCACTGAAGCTTTCTTT
abundance: once; j_gene: TRBJ2-7; v_gene: TRBV10-1; d_gene: -; CDR3aa: CASSEKSSYEQYF; CDR3nt: TGCGCCAGCAGTGAGAAATCTTCCTACGAGCAGTACTTC
abundance: once; j_gene: TRBJ2-2; v_gene: TRBV4-1; d_gene: TRBD2; CDR3aa: CASSRLAGGLRDTGELFF; CDR3nt: TGCGCCAGCAGCCGACTAGCGGGGGGGTTGAGGGACACCGGGGAGCTGTTTTTT
abundance: -; j_gene: TRBJ2-1; v_gene: TRBV28; d_gene: -; CDR3aa: CASTYISGFSYNEQFF; CDR3nt: TGTGCCAGCACCTACATTAGCGGTTTCTCCTACAATGAGCAGTTCTTC
abundance: -; j_gene: TRBJ1-1; v_gene: TRBV5-6; d_gene: -; CDR3aa: CASSPSVFQGLNTEAFF; CDR3nt: TGTGCCAGCAGCCCATCCGTATTTCAGGGACTTAACACTGAAGCTTTCTTT
abundance: once; j_gene: TRBJ2-5; v_gene: TRBV10-2; d_gene: -; CDR3aa: CASSAKETQYF; CDR3nt: TGCGCCAGCAGTGCAAAAGAGACCCAGTACTTC
abundance: -; j_gene: TRBJ2-5; v_gene: TRBV7-6; d_gene: -; CDR3aa: CASSSQETQYF; CDR3nt: TGTGCCAGCAGCTCGCAAGAGACCCAGTACTTC
abundance: -; j_gene: TRBJ1-1; v_gene: TRBV6-1; d_gene: -; CDR3aa: CASSESRNTEAFF; CDR3nt: TGTGCCAGCAGTGAATCCAGGAACACTGAAGCTTTCTTT
abundance: -; j_gene: TRBJ1-1; v_gene: TRBV2; d_gene: -; CDR3aa: CASSENPGGNTEAFF; CDR3nt: TGTGCCAGCAGTGAAAACCCCGGGGGTAACACTGAAGCTTTCTTT
abundance: -; j_gene: TRBJ1-5; v_gene: TRBV6-4; d_gene: TRBD1; CDR3aa: CASSDRGQGGTYNQPQHF; CDR3nt: TGTGCCAGCAGTGACCGGGGACAGGGAGGAACCTACAATCAGCCCCAGCATTTT
abundance: -; j_gene: TRBJ1-3; v_gene: TRBV27; d_gene: -; CDR3aa: CASSRDSGFSGNTIYF; CDR3nt: TGTGCCAGCAGTCGAGACAGTGGTTTCTCTGGAAACACCATATATTTT
abundance: -; j_gene: TRBJ2-7; v_gene: TRBV13; d_gene: -; CDR3aa: CASSRRTEYYEQYF; CDR3nt: TGTGCCAGCAGCCGCAGGACAGAATACTACGAGCAGTACTTC